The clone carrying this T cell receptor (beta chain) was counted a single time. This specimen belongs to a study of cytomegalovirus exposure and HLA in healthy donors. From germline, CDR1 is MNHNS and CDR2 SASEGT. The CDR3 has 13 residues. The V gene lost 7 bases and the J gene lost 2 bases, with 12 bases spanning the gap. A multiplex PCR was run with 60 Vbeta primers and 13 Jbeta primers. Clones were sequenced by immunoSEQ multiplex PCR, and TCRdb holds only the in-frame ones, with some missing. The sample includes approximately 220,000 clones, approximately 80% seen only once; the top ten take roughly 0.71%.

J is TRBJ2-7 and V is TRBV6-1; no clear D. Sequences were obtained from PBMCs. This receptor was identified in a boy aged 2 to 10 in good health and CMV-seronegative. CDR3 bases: TGTGCCAGCACAGAATCGCCAGCCTACGAGCAGTACTTC. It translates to CASTESPAYEQYF.